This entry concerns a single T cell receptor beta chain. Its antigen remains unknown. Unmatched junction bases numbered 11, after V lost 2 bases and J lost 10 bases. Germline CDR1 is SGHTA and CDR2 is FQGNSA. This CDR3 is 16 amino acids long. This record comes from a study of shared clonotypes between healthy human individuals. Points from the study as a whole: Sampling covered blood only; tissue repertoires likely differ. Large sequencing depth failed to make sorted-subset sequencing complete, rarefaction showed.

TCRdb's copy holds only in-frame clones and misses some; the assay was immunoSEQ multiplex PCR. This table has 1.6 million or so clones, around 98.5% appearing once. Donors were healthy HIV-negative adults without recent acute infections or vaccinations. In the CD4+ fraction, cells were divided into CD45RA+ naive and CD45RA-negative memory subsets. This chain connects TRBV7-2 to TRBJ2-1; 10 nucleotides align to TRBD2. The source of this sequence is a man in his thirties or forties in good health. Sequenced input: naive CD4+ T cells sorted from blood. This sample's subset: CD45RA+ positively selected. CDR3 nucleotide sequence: TGTGCCAGCAGCTTAACCGGGACTAGCGCGACGGGGGAGCAGTTCTTC. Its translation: CASSLTGTSATGEQFF.